Each of the 9 T cell receptor beta chains below was sequenced from the same sample in a study of human thymus T cells. Generated by immunoSEQ multiplex PCR, the TCRdb table keeps only in-frame clones and is missing some. The sample holds about 78,000 clones; just over 95% are singletons and the top ten take roughly 0.028%. Thymus pieces cut out during corrective heart surgery were the tissue that was used. Specimen: thymus tissue. The source of these receptors is a boy younger than two with a congenital heart defect but otherwise immunologically healthy.

V is TRBV9 and J is TRBJ1-3; 7 nucleotides line up with TRBD1. The germline V gene encodes CDR1 SGDLS and CDR2 YYNGEE. CDR3 size: 17 residues. V lost 3 bases and J lost 0; bases outside the gene matches: 9. The CDR3 loop is CASSGTGEGSSGNTIYF. The CDR3 DNA sequence: TGTGCCAGCAGCGGAACAGGGGAGGGTAGCTCTGGAAACACCATATATTTT.

This chain uses TRBV11-3 with TRBJ1-1; D gene unclear. The CDR3 has 15 amino acids. V was trimmed by 6 bases and J by 1 base, leaving 15 bases between them. The germline V gene has CDR1 SGHNT and CDR2 YENEEA. CDR3 sequence (DNA): TGTGCCAGCAGTCCCGGTAGTGGGTCGAACACTGAAGCTTTCTTT. As protein: CASSPGSGSNTEAFF.

This clone was seen only once. J is TRBJ2-3 and V is TRBV9; TRBD2 aligns across 7 bases. The J segment lost 3 bases and the V segment lost 0 bases, leaving 7 bases of the junction unmatched. The CDR3 contains 16 residues. The germline CDR1 and CDR2 sequences are SGDLS and YYNGEE. The CDR3 sequence is CASSVGGVGGTDTQYF. The CDR3 DNA follows: TGTGCCAGCAGCGTAGGCGGGGTCGGGGGGACAGATACGCAGTATTTT.

The rearrangement uses TRBV6-4 and TRBJ2-3; D is possibly TRBD1 or TRBD2 (6 bases each). CDR1 is MRHNA, CDR2 SNTAGT, per germline. The germline V and J ends were trimmed by 4 bases and 2 bases, with 13 bases remaining between them. The CDR3 loop spans 15 amino acids. CDR3: CASSARGGSTDTQYF. The CDR3 DNA reads as TGTGCCAGCAGTGCCCGAGGGGGGTCCACAGATACGCAGTATTTT.

The chain joins TRBV5-6 to TRBJ1-1; tentative D call: TRBD1 (5 bases). CDR1 is SGHDT and CDR2 is YYEEEE in the germline V gene. Trimming stripped 0 bases from V and 4 bases from J, with 16 bases between. This CDR3 contains 16 residues. The CDR3 here is CASSLELGGLGTEAFF. In DNA, the CDR3 is TGTGCCAGCAGCTTGGAGCTTGGGGGTCTGGGCACTGAAGCTTTCTTT.

The chain is built from TRBV5-6 and TRBJ1-2; TRBD1 is a possible D gene (6 bases). CDR1 SGHDT and CDR2 YYEEEE come from the germline V gene. This CDR3 comprises 14 residues. V lost 0 bases, J lost 1 base, and 7 bases lay in between. CDR3 residues: CASSLGTVNYGYTF. CDR3 in DNA: TGTGCCAGCAGCTTGGGGACAGTTAACTATGGCTACACCTTC.

The chain has TRBV7-2 and TRBJ2-3, with 13 nucleotides matching TRBD2. The CDR3 sequence is 17 residues long. The germline V gene has CDR1 SGHTA and CDR2 FQGNSA. V shed 4 bases, J shed 6 bases, and the junction held 10 bases outside the gene matches. CDR3 coding DNA: TGTGCCAGCAGCTCCTTCGGGACTAGCGGGATGGAGGATACGCAGTATTTT. The encoded protein is CASSSFGTSGMEDTQYF.

The chain recombines TRBV5-4 with TRBJ2-3; D call uncertain. There are 16 residues in the CDR3. Germline loops: CDR1 SGHNT, CDR2 YYREEE (reference sequence). The V end was cut by 6 bases, the J end by 1 base, with 18 bases between. CDR3 loop: CASTLKPVDGTDTQYF. For the CDR3, the DNA is TGTGCCAGCACCTTAAAGCCCGTGGATGGCACAGATACGCAGTATTTT.

The rearrangement links TRBV15 to TRBJ2-1; TRBD2 matches 13 bases. With 5 bases clipped from V and 0 bases from J, the junction kept 10 bases outside the gene matches. Germline lookup yields CDR1 LNHNV and CDR2 YYDKDF (reference sequence). The CDR3 is 19 residues long. The CDR3 sequence: CATSVTGTSGVYSYNEQFF. CDR3 nucleotides: TGTGCCACCAGCGTTACCGGGACTAGCGGGGTCTACTCCTACAATGAGCAGTTCTTC. The complete variable domain, with remaining parts taken from reference TRBV15 and TRBJ2-1, reads DAMVIQNPRYQVTQFGKPVTLSCSQTLNHNVMYWYQQKSSQAPKLLFHYYDKDFNNEADTPDNFQSRRPNTSFCFLDIRSPGLGDTAMYLCATSVTGTSGVYSYNEQFFGPGTRLTVL.